The subject of this entry is one T cell receptor (beta chain). The data are from a study of cytomegalovirus exposure and HLA in healthy donors. PCR involved 60 Vbeta and 13 Jbeta primers. Generated by immunoSEQ multiplex PCR, the TCRdb table keeps only in-frame clones and is missing some. The sample comprises around 120,000 clones, over 75% of which are singletons, and roughly 3.7% rests with the top ten. This CDR3 is built from 16 residues. V shed 9 bases, J shed 6 bases, and the junction held 8 bases outside the gene matches. The germline V gene encodes CDR1 LNHDA and CDR2 SQIVND (reference sequence).

Sample: PBMCs. The clonotype originates from a human donor in good health. J is TRBJ2-1 and V is TRBV19; 16 bases align to TRBD2. CDR3 region: CASSGLAGGAFNEQFF. The CDR3, as DNA: TGTGCCAGCTCGGGACTAGCGGGAGGGGCCTTCAATGAGCAGTTCTTC.